The 20 T cell receptor beta chains presented below share a single source sample, sequenced in a study of shared clonotypes between healthy human individuals. Libraries were prepared by immunoSEQ multiplex PCR; TCRdb keeps only in-frame clonotypes and omits some of them. The table has roughly 2 million clones, roughly 95% seen once. Sequenced: naive CD4+ T cells sorted from blood. The subset was: CD45RA+ positively selected. These receptor sequences come from a man between 18 and 29 years old in good health.

The chain combines TRBV5-4 with TRBJ1-1; 8 bases line up with TRBD1. The CDR3 runs to 14 residues. Germline V gene data show CDR1 as SGHNT and CDR2 as YYREEE (reference sequence). J gave up 10 bases and V 5 bases, and 13 bases lay outside the gene matches. DNA for the CDR3: TGTGCCAGCAGGACGCAGGGGGCCCGGGAGGGAGCTTTCTTT. Its protein is CASRTQGAREGAFF.

On this clone itself: The same CDR3 arises from other DNA sequences in this sample as well. The chain employs TRBV7-6 and TRBJ2-3; no reliable D call. This CDR3 spans 12 amino acids. Germline values: CDR1 SGHVS, CDR2 FNYEAQ. The ends were cut back, 1 base at V and 6 bases at J, with 5 bases in the middle. CDR3 in DNA: TGTGCCAGCAGCTTAGTGGCGGATACGCAGTATTTT. Its protein product is CASSLVADTQYF.

The chain joins TRBV6-6 to TRBJ2-5; 10 bases map to TRBD2. The CDR3 runs 16 residues. J gave up 3 bases and V 2 bases, and 6 bases lay outside the gene matches. CDR1 and CDR2 (germline): MNHNY, SVGAGI (reference sequence). CDR3 coding DNA: TGTGCCAGCAGTTACCGCCTAAGCGGGGGGGAAGAGACCCAGTACTTC. It encodes CASSYRLSGGEETQYF.

V gene TRBV25-1 combines with J gene TRBJ1-4, with D maybe TRBD1 (5 bases). Germline CDR1 MGHDK, CDR2 SYGVNS. The CDR3 totals 15 residues. The V end was cut by 6 bases, the J end by 7 bases, with 18 bases between. The CDR3 loop reads CASSPRGGTSEKLFF. CDR3 DNA sequence: TGTGCCAGCAGCCCACGTGGGGGGACCAGTGAAAAACTGTTTTTT.

This clone was detected only a few times. The V call is TRBV29-1, the J call TRBJ1-5; TRBD1 agrees at 9 bases. Germline trimming cut 4 bases from V and 7 bases from J; bases unmatched to any gene: 5. Germline loops: CDR1 SQVTM, CDR2 ANQGSEA. The CDR3 sequence is 13 residues long. This CDR3 is CSVGDRVEQPQHF. The CDR3 bases are TGCAGCGTTGGGGACAGGGTTGAGCAGCCCCAGCATTTT. Based on the CDR3 plus reference TRBV29-1 and TRBJ1-5, the full variable domain is SAVISQKPSRDICQRGTSLTIQCQVDSQVTMMFWYRQQPGQSLTLIATANQGSEATYESGFVIDKFPISRPNLTFSTLTVSNMSPEDSSIYLCSVGDRVEQPQHFGDGTRLSIL.

This chain links TRBV19 with TRBJ1-5, with D possibly TRBD1 on 5 matching bases. The CDR3 is 14 residues long. Germline CDR1 reads LNHDA; CDR2 reads SQIVND (reference sequence). V dropped 1 base and J dropped 6 bases, with 10 bases sitting between them. In DNA, the CDR3 is TGTGCCAGTAGTATAGGCAGGGACGGTCAGCCCCAGCATTTT. It specifies CASSIGRDGQPQHF.

The J gene is TRBJ1-5, the V gene TRBV5-6, with a tentative D call TRBD1 (5 bases). The V end was cut by 2 bases, the J end by 4 bases, with 16 bases between. The CDR3 spans 16 residues. Germline V gives CDR1 SGHDT, CDR2 YYEEEE. The chain's CDR3 is CASSFGGDRKNQPQHF. The CDR3 DNA reads as TGTGCCAGCAGCTTCGGGGGAGACCGCAAGAATCAGCCCCAGCATTTT.

This clone was picked up one time. V is TRBV5-1 and J is TRBJ2-2; 7 bases are a match to TRBD2. Germline CDR1 reads SGHRS; CDR2 reads YFSETQ. The ends lost 2 bases at V and 3 bases at J; junction bases unmatched: 10. This CDR3 comprises 17 residues. The CDR3 loop reads CASSFGERAGDTGELFF. The CDR3, as DNA: TGCGCCAGCAGCTTCGGAGAGAGGGCGGGGGACACCGGGGAGCTGTTTTTT. Combining the CDR3 with reference TRBV5-1 and TRBJ2-2 gives the whole variable domain KAGVTQTPRYLIKTRGQQVTLSCSPISGHRSVSWYQQTPGQGLQFLFEYFSETQRNKGNFPGRFSGRQFSNSRSEMNVSTLELGDSALYLCASSFGERAGDTGELFFGEGSRLTVL.

The chain joins TRBV5-4 to TRBJ2-7; D gene unclear. V lost 3 bases and J lost 1, with 11 bases in between. Germline assignment: CDR1 SGHNT and CDR2 YYREEE (reference sequence). CDR3 length equals 14 residues. This CDR3 reads CASSSKGGSYEQYF. CDR3 sequence (DNA): TGTGCCAGCAGCTCCAAGGGTGGTTCCTACGAGCAGTACTTC.

This chain links TRBV9 with TRBJ2-3; 11 bases map to TRBD2. The germline V gene encodes CDR1 SGDLS and CDR2 YYNGEE. The CDR3 covers 16 residues. The V segment lost 3 bases and the J segment 2 bases; nucleotides outside the gene matches: 5. This CDR3 is CASSGLAGGPTDTQYF. CDR3 in DNA: TGTGCCAGCAGCGGATTAGCGGGGGGGCCCACAGATACGCAGTATTTT.

The chain couples TRBV4-1 to TRBJ2-6, with no clear D. The CDR3 length is 14 residues. The germline V gene encodes CDR1 MGHRA and CDR2 YSYEKL. V lost 5 bases and J lost 3, with 8 bases in between. CDR3 in amino acids: CASSNFYGANVLTF. The DNA for the CDR3 is TGCGCCAGCAGCAATTTTTATGGGGCCAACGTCCTGACTTTC.

The chain carries TRBV29-1 and TRBJ2-3; 10 positions agree with TRBD2. The CDR3 has 22 amino acids. V gave up 3 bases and J gave up 2 bases; unmatched junction bases: 26. CDR1 is SQVTM, CDR2 ANQGSEA, per germline. In nucleotides, the CDR3 is TGCAGCGTTGACGGCGGCAGGGAGACCTTAGCGGGGGGCCAAACTTCCACAGATACGCAGTATTTT. Protein sequence: CSVDGGRETLAGGQTSTDTQYF.

The V call is TRBV7-2, the J call TRBJ2-1; maybe TRBD2 (6 bases). The length of the CDR3 is 15 residues. Trimming removed 3 bases from V and 7 bases from J, with 16 bases in between. Germline CDR1 reads SGHTA; CDR2 reads FQGNSA. The CDR3 nucleotides are TGTGCCAGCAGCTTGGTAGGGACTGGCGGGAATGAGCAGTTCTTC. Protein product: CASSLVGTGGNEQFF. The full variable domain, its missing parts supplied by reference TRBV7-2 and TRBJ2-1, is GAGVSQSPSNKVTEKGKDVELRCDPISGHTALYWYRQSLGQGLEFLIYFQGNSAPDKSGLPSDRFSAERTGGSVSTLTIQRTQQEDSAVYLCASSLVGTGGNEQFFGPGTRLTVL.

The J gene is TRBJ2-5, the V gene TRBV11-3; TRBD1 or TRBD2 may be the D gene (5 bases each). CDR1 and CDR2 from the germline V gene are SGHNT and YENEEA. V lost 6 bases and J 2 bases, leaving 10 bases between the germline ends. The CDR3 contains 13 residues. CDR3 sequence: CASSLGTQETQYF. The CDR3 region has the DNA TGTGCCAGCAGTCTCGGGACGCAAGAGACCCAGTACTTC.

The gene calls are TRBV4-3 and TRBJ2-1; D possibly corresponds to TRBD2 (6 bases). With 3 bases removed from V and 8 bases from J, the gap between germline ends came to 23 bases. CDR1 is LGHNA and CDR2 is YSLEER in the germline V gene. The CDR3 sequence is 17 residues long. This chain's CDR3 is CASSQDRWSGASDEQFF. In nucleotides, the CDR3 is TGCGCCAGCAGCCAGGATCGGTGGTCGGGAGCTTCGGATGAGCAGTTCTTC.

The chain combines TRBV27 with TRBJ1-2; 7 bases fit TRBD1. Germline CDR1 reads MNHEY; CDR2 reads SMNVEV (reference sequence). The CDR3 totals 14 residues. With 3 bases clipped from V and 8 bases from J, the junction kept 9 bases outside the gene matches. The CDR3 DNA sequence: TGTGCCAGCAGTTTTCGAACAGGGGAACGGGGCTACACCTTC. The encoded protein is CASSFRTGERGYTF.

The chain carries TRBV7-8 and TRBJ2-7; 7 bases line up with TRBD2. Germline V lookup: CDR1 SGHVS, CDR2 FQNEAQ. Unmatched junction bases numbered 9, after V lost 5 bases and J lost 5 bases. The CDR3 length is 14 residues. The CDR3 loop is CASSAGEGWHEQYF. The CDR3 region has the DNA TGTGCCAGCAGCGCGGGGGAAGGGTGGCACGAGCAGTACTTC.

This sequence joins TRBV30 and TRBJ2-7, with 7 bases identical to TRBD1. The CDR3 extends over 16 amino acids. J lost 2 bases, V lost 2 bases, and 12 bases had no gene match. Germline CDR1 is GTSNPN and CDR2 is SVGIG (reference sequence). In DNA, the CDR3 is TGTGCCTGGAGTTCAGGGACAGCCCGCCCAACCTACGAGCAGTACTTC. As protein: CAWSSGTARPTYEQYF.

V gene TRBV7-2 combines with J gene TRBJ2-1; TRBD2 aligns across 13 bases. Germline CDR1 is SGHTA and CDR2 is FQGNSA. V was clipped by 5 bases and J by 7 bases; unmatched bases: 8. The CDR3 extends over 16 amino acids. CDR3 region: CASSPYGTSGTNEQFF. The CDR3 DNA follows: TGTGCCAGCAGCCCTTACGGGACTAGCGGGACAAATGAGCAGTTCTTC.

The chain combines TRBV30 with TRBJ1-4; D call uncertain. The CDR3 loop spans 13 amino acids. V shed 4 bases and J shed 4 bases, with 10 bases lying between them. Germline V CDR1 and CDR2: GTSNPN, SVGIG (reference sequence). The CDR3 sequence: CAWKATFNEKLFF. The CDR3 DNA sequence: TGTGCCTGGAAGGCCACCTTTAATGAAAAACTGTTTTTT.